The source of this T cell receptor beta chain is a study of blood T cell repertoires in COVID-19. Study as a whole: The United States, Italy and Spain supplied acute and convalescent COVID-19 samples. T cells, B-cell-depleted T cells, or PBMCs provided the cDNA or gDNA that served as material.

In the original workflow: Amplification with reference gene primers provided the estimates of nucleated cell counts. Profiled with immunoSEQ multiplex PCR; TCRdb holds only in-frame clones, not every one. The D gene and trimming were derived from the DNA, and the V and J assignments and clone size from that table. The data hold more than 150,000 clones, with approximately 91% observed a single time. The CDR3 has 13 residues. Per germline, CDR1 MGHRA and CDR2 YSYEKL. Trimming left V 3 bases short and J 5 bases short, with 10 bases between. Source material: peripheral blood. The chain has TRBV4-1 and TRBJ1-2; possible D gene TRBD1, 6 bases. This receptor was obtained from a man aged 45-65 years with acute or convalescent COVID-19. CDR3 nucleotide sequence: TGCGCCAGCAGCCAGGGGGCAGGGTATGGCTACACCTTC. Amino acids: CASSQGAGYGYTF.